The rows below give T cell receptor beta chains drawn from one sample of a study of blood T cell repertoires in COVID-19. The method was immunoSEQ multiplex PCR; TCRdb's version includes in-frame clones alone and lacks a portion of them. This table holds roughly 150,000 clones, roughly 93% found once. The sequenced material came from peripheral blood. The receptor source for this set is a woman aged 55-70 years with COVID-19, enrolled during active disease. Each CDR3 is given with its conserved first and last residue. A D gene is named only where the DNA matches it firmly. Size tells how often a clone was seen (once, few, many) or the class of an expanded clone, and some rows leave it out.

j_call,clone_size,v_call,d_call,cdr3_nt,cdr3_aa
TRBJ1-4,-,TRBV3-1/TRBV3-2,TRBD1,TGTGCCAGCAGCCGAGTGCTGGGACAGGGGGGAGTTGAAAAACTGTTTTTT,CASSRVLGQGGVEKLFF
TRBJ1-1,-,TRBV29-1,-,TGCAGCGTTGGGCGACACATGAACACTGAAGCTTTCTTT,CSVGRHMNTEAFF
TRBJ1-1,-,TRBV12-3/TRBV12-4,-,TGTGCCAGCAGTTTCACCCAGGACACTGAAGCTTTCTTT,CASSFTQDTEAFF
TRBJ2-1,-,TRBV15,-,TGTGCCACCACAAACTCCTACAATGAGCAGTTCTTC,CATTNSYNEQFF
TRBJ1-2,few,TRBV6-2/TRBV6-3,-,TGTGCCAGCAGTGACGGGACATCGTCAGCTAACTATGGCTACACCTTC,CASSDGTSSANYGYTF
TRBJ2-6,-,TRBV19,-,TGTGCCAGTGGTTCACAGGTCTCTGGGGCCAACGTCCTGACTTTC,CASGSQVSGANVLTF
TRBJ1-6,-,TRBV2,-,TGTGCCAGACAGGGAAGCTCCTATAATTCACCCCTCCACTTT,CARQGSSYNSPLHF
TRBJ1-2,-,TRBV5-8,-,TGTGCCAGCAGCTTGGGTGACAGGAGCTATGGCTACACCTTC,CASSLGDRSYGYTF
TRBJ1-2,-,TRBV7-2,-,TGTGCCAGCAGCTTACGTCAGGGGAGTACTGGCTACACCTTC,CASSLRQGSTGYTF
TRBJ2-7,-,TRBV11-2,TRBD2,TGTGCCAGCAGCCGACTAGCGGGGGGGTCCTACGAGCAGTACTTC,CASSRLAGGSYEQYF
TRBJ1-6,-,TRBV7-2,-,TGTGCCAGCAGCTTAGTTCTGGACAGCGTTTCACCCCTCCACTTT,CASSLVLDSVSPLHF